A selection of T cell receptor beta chains follows, all from one sample in a study of somatic mutations in cytotoxic T cells in rheumatoid arthritis. This table comes from immunoSEQ multiplex PCR, and its TCRdb copy is limited to in-frame clones, with some not included. Seen here are 13,000 to 15,000 clones, 90% to 95% observed once, and the top ten hold about a sixth. The sample comprised CD4+ T cells sorted from blood. The origin of the receptors is a man between 65 and 85 years old with rheumatoid arthritis. Both conserved end residues are part of each CDR3. Each record gives: V gene, clone size, D gene, J gene, CDR3 protein, CDR3 DNA. A D gene is named only where the DNA matches it firmly. Clone size is not always given. Where it is, it says once, few, many or a class for expanded clones.

>TRBV27|few|TRBD2|TRBJ2-3
CASARGGTDTQYF
TGTGCCAGCGCCCGGGGGGGAACAGATACGCAGTATTTT
>TRBV6-1|.|TRBD2|TRBJ2-7
CASTLAVPSYEQYF
TGTGCCAGCACCCTAGCGGTACCCTCCTACGAGCAGTACTTC
>TRBV18|.|.|TRBJ2-3
CASDPGLSTDTQYF
TGTGCCAGCGATCCCGGGTTGAGCACAGATACGCAGTATTTT
>TRBV5-1|.|.|TRBJ2-3
CASSLEGRPSTDTQYF
TGCGCCAGCAGCTTGGAGGGGCGGCCTTCCACAGATACGCAGTATTTT
>TRBV5-1|.|TRBD1|TRBJ1-6
CASSKGGTGSPLHF
TGCGCCAGCAGCAAGGGAGGGACAGGTTCACCCCTCCACTTT
>TRBV28|.|TRBD2|TRBJ2-5
CASSSRGLAGETQYF
TGTGCCAGCAGTTCTAGGGGACTAGCGGGGGAGACCCAGTACTTC
>TRBV28|.|TRBD2|TRBJ2-7
CASSLTGLAGWYEQYF
TGTGCCAGCAGTTTGACCGGACTAGCGGGATGGTACGAGCAGTACTTC
>TRBV28|.|TRBD2|TRBJ2-2
CASSLGTIGTGELFF
TGTGCCAGCAGCCTGGGGACTATAGGCACCGGGGAGCTGTTTTTT
>TRBV7-6|.|.|TRBJ1-2
CASSVDRNYGYTF
TGTGCCAGCAGCGTCGACAGGAACTATGGCTACACCTTC
>TRBV6-1|few|TRBD2|TRBJ2-7
CASSGGGESNEQYF
TGTGCCAGCAGTGGGGGAGGGGAGTCGAACGAGCAGTACTTC
>TRBV27|.|.|TRBJ2-6
CASRTFPGVSGANVLTF
TGTGCCAGCAGGACTTTTCCAGGGGTCTCTGGGGCCAACGTCCTGACTTTC
>TRBV29-1|.|TRBD1|TRBJ2-3
CSVIRDRGLSTDTQYF
TGCAGCGTTATCCGGGACAGGGGATTGAGCACAGATACGCAGTATTTT
>TRBV19|.|TRBD2|TRBJ2-1
CASTRTSGGYYNEQFF
TGTGCCAGTACCAGGACTAGCGGGGGCTATTACAATGAGCAGTTCTTC
>TRBV7-9|.|.|TRBJ1-4
CASSWGQGANEKLFF
TGTGCCAGCAGTTGGGGGCAAGGAGCTAATGAAAAACTGTTTTTT
>TRBV19|few|TRBD1|TRBJ2-7
CASSRTGGGYEQYF
TGTGCCAGTAGTAGGACAGGGGGCGGCTACGAGCAGTACTTC
>TRBV11-2|.|.|TRBJ1-3
CASSPGVGGNTIYF
TGTGCCAGCAGCCCAGGGGTGGGTGGAAACACCATATATTTT
>TRBV9|.|.|TRBJ2-2
CASRRGQDGELFF
TGTGCCTCCCGGCGGGGGCAGGACGGGGAGCTGTTTTTT
>TRBV29-1|once|.|TRBJ2-5
CSVAGQPQETQYF
TGCAGCGTGGCCGGACAGCCCCAAGAGACCCAGTACTTC
>TRBV5-6|.|TRBD1|TRBJ1-4
CASTGGRQGSEKLFF
TGTGCCAGCACCGGGGGGCGACAGGGGAGTGAAAAACTGTTTTTT
>TRBV28|.|.|TRBJ1-3
CASSFLGALGGNTIYF
TGTGCCAGCAGTTTTTTGGGGGCGCTGGGTGGAAACACCATATATTTT
>TRBV7-9|once|.|TRBJ2-2
CASSSPAGSDTGELFF
TGTGCCAGCAGCTCCCCGGCTGGGAGTGACACCGGGGAGCTGTTTTTT
>TRBV7-2|.|TRBD1|TRBJ2-2
CVSSLGGTGNTGELFF
TGTGTCAGCAGCTTAGGTGGGACAGGGAACACCGGGGAGCTGTTTTTT
>TRBV15|.|.|TRBJ2-7
CATSPGLSAGYEQYF
TGTGCCACCAGTCCGGGCCTGAGCGCAGGGTACGAGCAGTACTTC
>TRBV5-1|.|.|TRBJ1-4
CASSSGSSEKLFF
TGCGCCAGCAGCTCGGGGAGCTCGGAAAAACTGTTTTTT
>TRBV6-1|.|.|TRBJ2-3
CASRPGGGRADTQYF
TGTGCCAGCAGGCCGGGAGGGGGCCGGGCAGATACGCAGTATTTT
>TRBV6-5|.|TRBD1|TRBJ1-1
CASSRTGVGSTEAFF
TGTGCCAGCAGTAGAACAGGGGTGGGTTCGACTGAAGCTTTCTTT
>TRBV13|few|TRBD2|TRBJ2-7
CASKRPGGSYEQYF
TGTGCCAGCAAGCGTCCGGGGGGCTCCTACGAGCAGTACTTC
>TRBV7-2|.|.|TRBJ2-2
CASSSRVGELFF
TGTGCCAGCAGCTCGAGGGTAGGGGAGCTGTTTTTT
>TRBV19|.|TRBD1|TRBJ1-1
CASSVTGVATEAFF
TGTGCCAGTAGTGTTACAGGGGTGGCCACTGAAGCTTTCTTT